This TCR beta chain was observed in a study of T cell responses to AZD1222 COVID-19 vaccine. The CDR3 covers 15 residues. The V end lost 0 bases, the J end lost 2 bases, and 8 bases lay between the germline ends. Germline V gives CDR1 SGHRS, CDR2 YFSETQ. Clones were sequenced by immunoSEQ multiplex PCR, and TCRdb holds only the in-frame ones, with some missing. This listing includes around 150,000 clones. The rearrangement links TRBV5-1 to TRBJ2-2; possibly TRBD1 for D (5 bases). Material for sequencing was peripheral blood. The TCR comes from an adult in good health. The CDR3 bases are TGCGCCAGCAGCTTGGTGACAGTTAACACCGGGGAGCTGTTTTTT. It codes for CASSLVTVNTGELFF.